Listed below are T cell receptor beta chains from one sample, sequenced in a study of breast tumors, draining lymph nodes, adjacent tissues. TCRdb fed the multiplex PCR reads into MiXCR, producing one record per CDR3 protein. The data contain over 20,000 distinct CDR3 sequences, approximately 60% of them singletons. Source material: tumor-adjacent breast tissue. These receptors were obtained from a female donor with breast cancer. Some clones in this sample may be carry-over from other donors' samples. Both conserved end residues are part of each CDR3. The D gene is left open where the match is weak. Where a row states a size, it is once, few, many or the class of an expanded clone; other rows omit it.

clone_size d_call j_call v_call cdr3_aa cdr3_nt
few NA TRBJ1-1 TRBV6-2/TRBV6-3 CASRSGQRISTEAFF TGTGCCAGCAGATCCGGACAGAGGATTAGTACTGAAGCTTTCTTT
NA NA TRBJ2-3 TRBV7-2 CASSFGGAFTDTQYF TGCGCCAGCAGCTTTGGGGGGGCATTCACAGATACGCAGTATTTT
NA NA TRBJ2-2 TRBV5-1 CASRADPNTGELFF TGCGCCAGCAGAGCGGATCCGAACACCGGGGAGCTGTTTTTT
many NA TRBJ1-5 TRBV3-1 CASSQGRGNQPQHF TGTGCCAGCAGCCAAGGACGGGGCAATCAGCCCCAGCATTTT
many TRBD1 TRBJ1-5 TRBV6-6 CASSYYKGGGNQPQHF TGTGCCAGCAGTTACTATAAAGGGGGCGGCAATCAGCCCCAGCATTTT
many NA TRBJ2-4 TRBV6-2/TRBV6-3 CASSHSTQTKNIQYF TGTGCCAGCAGTCACTCGACTCAGACCAAAAACATTCAGTACTTC
NA TRBD1 TRBJ2-1 TRBV29-1 CSVVTGVWNEQFF TGCAGCGTTGTGACAGGGGTTTGGAATGAGCAGTTCTTC
many NA TRBJ2-1 TRBV11-2 CASSLVPGPAAPNEQFF TGTGCCAGCAGCTTAGTTCCGGGACCAGCGGCCCCCAATGAGCAGTTCTTC
NA TRBD1 TRBJ1-2 TRBV2 CASSETGQGAGYTF TGTGCCAGCAGTGAAACGGGACAGGGGGCTGGCTACACCTTC
NA NA TRBJ2-7 TRBV2 CASSQAGAYSEQYF TGTGCCAGCAGTCAGGCAGGGGCTTATTCCGAGCAGTACTTC
NA NA TRBJ1-6 TRBV20-1 CSARIGGMGSPLHF TGCAGTGCTAGAATTGGAGGGATGGGCTCACCCCTCCACTTT
few NA TRBJ2-1 TRBV5-1 CAGSMGVDNNEQFF TGCGCCGGCAGCATGGGGGTTGACAACAATGAGCAGTTCTTC
NA NA TRBJ2-2 TRBV5-4 CASSSQYTGEPFF TGTGCCAGCAGCTCACAGTACACCGGGGAGCCGTTTTTT
few NA TRBJ1-2 TRBV29-1 CSVEEFQVPASANYGYTF TGCAGCGTTGAAGAATTCCAGGTCCCCGCCAGTGCTAACTATGGCTACACCTTC
NA TRBD1 TRBJ2-1 TRBV29-1 CSPKTGTNEQFF TGCAGCCCAAAGACAGGGACCAATGAGCAGTTCTTC
NA TRBD1 TRBJ1-4 TRBV29-1 CSALGTGGEKLFF TGCAGCGCTCTCGGGACAGGGGGCGAAAAACTGTTTTTT
NA TRBD1 TRBJ1-4 TRBV20-1 CSATRGYGTGEKLFF TGCAGTGCTACTCGCGGGTACGGGACAGGTGAAAAACTGTTTTTT
NA TRBD1 TRBJ1-4 TRBV12-5 CASSFETGTGNEKLFF TGTGCCAGCAGTTTCGAGACCGGGACAGGGAATGAAAAACTGTTTTTT
once NA TRBJ2-2 TRBV7-8 CASSLEIQGGAVELFF TGTGCCAGCAGCTTAGAGATCCAGGGAGGAGCCGTGGAGCTGTTTTTT
medium-sized NA TRBJ1-5 TRBV15 CATSRRQANQPQHF TGTGCCACCAGCAGACGACAGGCAAATCAGCCCCAGCATTTT
medium-sized TRBD1 TRBJ1-6 TRBV15 CATRDRRSPLHF TGTGCCACCAGGGACAGGAGGTCACCCCTCCACTTT
once TRBD2 TRBJ2-3 TRBV7-9 CAGSSLAGVDPTDTQYF TGTGCCGGCAGCTCTCTAGCGGGAGTGGACCCCACAGATACGCAGTATTTT
many TRBD1 TRBJ1-1 TRBV5-1 CASSLGSTGAGTEAFF TGCGCCAGCAGCCTGGGGTCGACAGGGGCGGGCACTGAAGCTTTCTTT
NA TRBD1 TRBJ2-7 TRBV5-6 CASSSLPPPPGQGTEQYF TGTGCCAGCAGCTCTTTACCACCTCCTCCGGGACAGGGTACCGAGCAGTACTTC
NA TRBD2 TRBJ2-3 TRBV10-3 CATLTSGGTDTQYF TGTGCCACCTTGACTAGCGGGGGCACAGATACGCAGTATTTT
NA NA TRBJ1-2 TRBV20-1 CSARGGTPNYGYTF TGCAGTGCTAGAGGGGGGACACCCAACTATGGCTACACCTTC
medium-sized TRBD1 TRBJ1-6 TRBV14 CASSQLGQGNSPLHF TGTGCCAGCAGCCAACTGGGACAGGGAAATTCACCCCTCCACTTT
NA TRBD1 TRBJ1-5 TRBV12-3/TRBV12-4 CASSLEGQGIFRQPQHF TGTGCCAGCAGTTTAGAGGGACAGGGGATCTTTCGTCAGCCCCAGCATTTT
NA TRBD1 TRBJ1-2 TRBV10-2 CASSPQGAGGYTF TGCGCCAGCAGCCCACAGGGGGCGGGTGGCTACACCTTC
many NA TRBJ1-2 TRBV11-2 CASSPVKGFYGYTF TGTGCCAGCAGCCCCGTTAAAGGGTTCTATGGCTACACCTTC
NA TRBD1 TRBJ1-5 TRBV29-1 CSVGTGNQPQHF TGCAGCGTTGGGACAGGGAACCAGCCCCAGCATTTT
NA TRBD1 TRBJ1-2 TRBV3-1 CASSHQVGTGTNYGYTF TGTGCCAGCAGCCACCAAGTTGGGACAGGGACTAACTATGGCTACACCTTC
many TRBD1 TRBJ1-4 TRBV4-2 CASRQGNEKLFF TGTGCCAGCAGACAGGGGAATGAAAAACTGTTTTTT
NA NA TRBJ2-2 TRBV5-1 CASSLGESTGELFF TGCGCCAGCAGCTTGGGAGAAAGCACCGGGGAGCTGTTTTTT
once NA TRBJ2-1 TRBV9 CASSVGSPPSGNEQFF TGTGCCAGCAGCGTCGGTTCACCACCTTCGGGTAATGAGCAGTTCTTC
NA TRBD2 TRBJ2-1 TRBV20-1 CSARLAGELTEQFF TGCAGTGCTAGACTAGCGGGGGAGCTCACTGAGCAGTTCTTC
NA NA TRBJ2-1 TRBV20-1 CSARDGTKSYNEQFF TGCAGTGCTAGAGATGGGACAAAATCCTACAATGAGCAGTTCTTC
medium-sized TRBD1 TRBJ1-4 TRBV20-1 CSAGQGATNEKLFF TGCAGTGCTGGACAGGGGGCAACTAATGAAAAACTGTTTTTT
NA NA TRBJ1-3 TRBV7-2 CASSRDRNTIYF TGTGCCAGCAGCCGAGACCGAAACACCATATATTTT
NA TRBD2 TRBJ2-5 TRBV7-9 CASSGLAGGGKTKHF TGTGCCAGCAGCGGACTAGCGGGGGGGGGGAAAACCAAGCACTTC